The sequence of this T cell receptor (beta chain) was determined in a study of blood T cell repertoires in COVID-19. Sequenced by immunoSEQ multiplex PCR; TCRdb stores in-frame clones only, minus some. This table has about 290,000 clones, around four fifths appearing once. Sample: peripheral blood. The sequence derives from a woman in her forties or fifties with active or convalescent COVID-19.

The DNA of the CDR3 is TGTGCCAGCAAAGTAGCGGGAGGCTCAGAGACCCAGTACTTC. It codes for CASKVAGGSETQYF. This chain joins TRBV2 and TRBJ2-5, with 10 bases fitting TRBD2. The V gene end was trimmed by 7 bases and the J gene end by 4 bases; junction bases not matched to a gene: 6. This CDR3 has 14 amino acids. Germline values: CDR1 SNHLY, CDR2 FYNNEI.